The 8 T cell receptor beta chains below all came from one sample that was sequenced in a study of naive and memory T cell subsets. The SP2 primer and nested alpha and beta constant region primers amplified ligated cDNA in four rounds. MiXCR was run by TCRdb on the UMI-ligation and nested PCR reads, yielding one entry per CDR3 protein. The sample records more than 13,000 distinct CDR3 sequences, more than 4.5% being singletons. The treatment is: skin biopsy from PPD injection site in Mantoux-positive individual. A UMI-containing oligonucleotide was joined by 3' ligation to the TCR cDNA template. The material was skin, obtained from a tuberculin skin test site. These receptors originate from an adult in good health.

This clonotype was detected many times. The chain joins TRBV6-1 to TRBJ1-1, with a weak D call TRBD1 (5 bases). The CDR3 loop spans 14 amino acids. The germline V gene encodes CDR1 MNHNS and CDR2 SASEGT. The V and J ends lost 4 bases and 0 bases respectively, with 9 bases between them. The CDR3 protein is CASSVGGLNTEAFF. The CDR3 DNA reads TGTGCCAGCAGTGTGGGGGGTCTGAACACTGAAGCTTTCTTT.

This clonotype was counted a few times. The chain is built from TRBV4-2 and TRBJ2-7; D unresolved. V gave up 0 bases and J gave up 0 bases, with 9 bases separating them. This CDR3 is built from 15 residues. Germline assignment: CDR1 LGHNA and CDR2 YNFKEQ. The CDR3 bases are TGTGCCAGCAGCCAAGATATCCAGTTCTCCTACGAGCAGTACTTC. Amino acid sequence: CASSQDIQFSYEQYF.

The table lists this clonotype with a few counts. This chain uses TRBV15 with TRBJ1-5; possibly TRBD1 for D (5 bases). This CDR3 has 14 residues. CDR1 is LNHNV and CDR2 is YYDKDF in the germline V gene (reference sequence). The ends were cut back, 4 bases at V and 7 bases at J, with 14 bases in the middle. The CDR3 sequence: CATSTLAGRQPQHF. The CDR3 region has the DNA TGTGCCACCAGCACTCTTGCGGGGCGACAGCCCCAGCATTTT.

Many counts were recorded for this clonotype. The genes are TRBV5-1 and TRBJ2-1; TRBD2 might be the D (5 bases). Per germline, CDR1 SGHRS and CDR2 YFSETQ. The V end lost 3 bases, the J end lost 0 bases, and 13 bases lay between the germline ends. This CDR3 comprises 16 residues. CDR3 sequence (DNA): TGCGCCAGCAGCTGGGCGGGCCAAAGCTCCTACAATGAGCAGTTCTTC. This translates into CASSWAGQSSYNEQFF.

V and J are TRBV27 and TRBJ2-7; D tentatively reads TRBD1 or TRBD2 (5 bases each). Germline V gene data show CDR1 as MNHEY and CDR2 as SMNVEV (reference sequence). Trimming cost V 3 bases and J 2 bases, with 14 bases left between them. There are 15 residues in the CDR3. The CDR3 DNA follows: TGTGCCAGCAGTTTCCAAAACTGGGGGACCTACGAGCAGTACTTC. Protein sequence: CASSFQNWGTYEQYF.

This clonotype was detected ten times or more. CDR3 bases: TGTGCCAGCTCGCGCACGGTTCGGAGAAACGGGGAGCTGTTTTTT. Its translation: CASSRTVRRNGELFF. This chain joins TRBV18 and TRBJ2-2, with D unclear. The CDR3 runs 15 residues. V was pared by 6 bases and J by 7 bases, with 18 bases between. CDR1 and CDR2 from the germline V gene are KGHSH and LQKENI.

This clonotype appeared many times. V is TRBV2 and J is TRBJ2-7, with D hard to call. Deletions cut 8 bases from V and 4 bases from J, with 15 bases between. The CDR3 loop spans 13 amino acids. Germline values: CDR1 SNHLY, CDR2 FYNNEI. The CDR3 nucleotides are TGTGCCAGCGGAGTAGGTAGTCCGTACGAGCAGTACTTC. It is translated as CASGVGSPYEQYF.

In regard to this clonotype: A much larger clone differs by one base, so this may be a read error. The CDR3 DNA follows: TGTGCCAGTAACGCGGACAGTTCTTATCAGCCCCAGAATTTT. This encodes CASNADSSYQPQNF. The J gene is TRBJ1-5, the V gene TRBV19; maybe TRBD1 (6 bases). This CDR3 has 14 amino acids. Germline V lookup: CDR1 LNHDA, CDR2 SQIVND (reference sequence).